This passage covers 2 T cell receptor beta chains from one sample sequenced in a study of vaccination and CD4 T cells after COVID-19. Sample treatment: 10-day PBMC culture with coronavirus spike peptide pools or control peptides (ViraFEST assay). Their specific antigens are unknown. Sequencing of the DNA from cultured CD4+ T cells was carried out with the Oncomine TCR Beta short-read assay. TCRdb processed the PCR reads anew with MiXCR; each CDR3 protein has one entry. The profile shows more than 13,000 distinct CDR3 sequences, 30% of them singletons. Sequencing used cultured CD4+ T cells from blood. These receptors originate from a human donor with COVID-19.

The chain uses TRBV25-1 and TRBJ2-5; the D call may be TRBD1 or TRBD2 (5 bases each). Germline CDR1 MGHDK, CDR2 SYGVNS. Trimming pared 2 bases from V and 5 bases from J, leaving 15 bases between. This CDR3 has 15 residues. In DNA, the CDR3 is TGTGCCAGCAGTGAAGGGGACGGACGTCGGGAGACCCAGTACTTC. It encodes CASSEGDGRRETQYF. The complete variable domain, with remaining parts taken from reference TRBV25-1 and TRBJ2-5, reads EADIYQTPRYLVIGTGKKITLECSQTMGHDKMYWYQQDPGMELHLIHYSYGVNSTEKGDLSSESTVSRIRTEHFPLTLESARPSHTSQYLCASSEGDGRRETQYFGPGTRLLVL.

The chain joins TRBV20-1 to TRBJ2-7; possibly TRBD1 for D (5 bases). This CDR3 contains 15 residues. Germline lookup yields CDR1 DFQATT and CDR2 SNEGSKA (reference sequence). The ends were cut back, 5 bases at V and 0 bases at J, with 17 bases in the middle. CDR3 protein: CSAGNRPGYSYEQYF. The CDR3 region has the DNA TGCAGTGCTGGGAACAGGCCCGGGTACTCCTACGAGCAGTACTTC.